These 31 T cell receptor beta chains were sequenced from one sample in a study of blood T cells in healthy people across ages. Then a second PCR, running roughly 7 to 11 cycles, was carried out with a sample-barcoded 5' primer and a J-beta primer mix. TCRdb independently ran MiXCR on the 5' RACE reads; one entry per CDR3 protein. This sample yields over a million distinct CDR3 sequences, of which approximately 63% are seen a single time; 5% to 7% belongs to the top ten. Sequencing was carried out using blood. The receptors were gathered from a man between 18 and 29 years old in good health.

This clonotype was counted only a few times. The gene calls are TRBV7-2 and TRBJ1-2; tentative D call: TRBD1 (6 bases). CDR1 is SGHTA, CDR2 FQGNSA, per germline. Trimming removed 2 bases from V and 8 bases from J, with 12 bases in between. CDR3 size: 13 residues. CDR3 amino acids: CASSLNRAYGYTF. CDR3 sequence (DNA): TGTGCCAGCAGCTTAAACAGGGCCTACGGCTACACCTTC. Complete variable domain (other parts from reference TRBV7-2 and TRBJ1-2): GAGVSQSPSNKVTEKGKDVELRCDPISGHTALYWYRQSLGQGLEFLIYFQGNSAPDKSGLPSDRFSAERTGGSVSTLTIQRTQQEDSAVYLCASSLNRAYGYTFGSGTRLTVV.

The gene calls are TRBV7-2 and TRBJ2-1; 8 bases are a match to TRBD2. The CDR3 contains 16 residues. Trimming cost V 5 bases and J 4 bases; bases outside gene matches: 10. CDR1 SGHTA and CDR2 FQGNSA come from the germline V gene. As DNA, the CDR3 is TGTGCCAGCAGCGCTATAGCGGGGCTGGGATACAATGAGCAGTTCTTC. Its translation: CASSAIAGLGYNEQFF.

The sample holds a few counts of this clonotype. The chain carries TRBV12-3 or TRBV12-4 and TRBJ2-7, with D possibly matching TRBD1 (6 bases). CDR3 length: 12 residues. The germline V and J ends were trimmed by 5 bases and 3 bases, with 8 bases remaining between them. The CDR3 spells CASSPGHYEQYF. The CDR3 DNA is TGTGCCAGCAGTCCGGGACACTACGAGCAGTACTTC.

There are a few counts of this clonotype. The chain joins TRBV12-3 or TRBV12-4 to TRBJ2-4; 8 bases are a match to TRBD2. With the DNA end fitting TRBJ2-7 better, the J assignment may be wrong. This CDR3 is 19 amino acids long. DNA of the CDR3: TGTGCCAGCAACGCCCGACGACGGGCCCTAGGGACTAGGGGCTACGAGCAGTACTTC. The encoded protein is CASNARRRALGTRGYEQYF.

This chain connects TRBV20-1 to TRBJ1-1, with no clear D. This CDR3 comprises 11 residues. Germline-derived CDR1 and CDR2 are DFQATT and SNEGSKA (reference sequence). V gave up 0 bases and J gave up 7 bases, with 6 bases separating them. The CDR3 loop reads CSAREAFEAFF. The CDR3 nucleotides read TGCAGTGCTAGAGAGGCCTTTGAAGCTTTCTTT.

The rearrangement joins TRBV6-1 to TRBJ2-7; 8 nucleotides match TRBD1. This CDR3 region has 17 residues. Germline-derived CDR1 and CDR2 are MNHNS and SASEGT. Unmatched junction bases numbered 15, after V lost 5 bases and J lost 3 bases. The CDR3 region has the DNA TGTGCCAGCAGTACCTCCCGTTCGACAGGGGATTTCTACGAGCAGTACTTC. Its translation is CASSTSRSTGDFYEQYF.

This clonotype has only one observation. This chain uses TRBV6-6 with TRBJ2-1; 9 bases fit TRBD2. The V gene's germline CDR1 is MNHNY and CDR2 SVGAGI (reference sequence). The CDR3 has 16 residues. Germline trimming cut 4 bases from V and 4 bases from J; bases unmatched to any gene: 8. CDR3 coding DNA: TGTGCCAGCAGTTCCCAGGGGCGGGAGGGTTACAATGAGCAGTTCTTC. It yields the protein CASSSQGREGYNEQFF.

This sequence joins TRBV7-2 and TRBJ2-7; perhaps D is TRBD1 or TRBD2 (5 bases each). The length of the CDR3 is 14 residues. Germline-derived CDR1 and CDR2 are SGHTA and FQGNSA. V gave up 4 bases and J gave up 5 bases, with 15 bases separating them. CDR3 coding DNA: TGTGCCAGCAGCTCCCGGGACGACCAGAACGAGCAGTACTTC. Amino acid sequence: CASSSRDDQNEQYF.

The chain combines TRBV6-1 with TRBJ1-5; the D is unclear. Germline CDR1 and CDR2: MNHNS and SASEGT. The CDR3 covers 13 residues. The V end lost 9 bases, the J end lost 6 bases, and 15 bases lay between the germline ends. The CDR3, as DNA: TGTGCCAGTGGGAAACCTGGTGCTCAGCCCCAGCATTTT. The encoded protein is CASGKPGAQPQHF.

The chain is built from TRBV2 and TRBJ1-1, with no clear D. This CDR3 is built from 14 residues. CDR1 is SNHLY, CDR2 FYNNEI, per germline. V was clipped by 3 bases and J by 4 bases, with 12 bases between them. The CDR3 here is CASSDLGLSTEAFF. Here the CDR3 DNA reads TGTGCCAGCAGTGATCTGGGGTTGAGCACTGAAGCTTTCTTT.

V is TRBV29-1 and J is TRBJ1-2, with D perhaps matching TRBD1 (6 bases). CDR1 is SQVTM, CDR2 ANQGSEA, per germline. Trimming removed 2 bases at V and 0 bases at J, with 34 bases between. The CDR3 length is 22 residues. The CDR3 sequence is CSVEKLNTDYRATTEANYGYTF. CDR3 DNA sequence: TGCAGCGTTGAAAAGCTGAATACAGACTACAGGGCCACGACTGAAGCTAACTATGGCTACACCTTC.

This chain connects TRBV20-1 to TRBJ1-5, with a possible D match to TRBD1 (5 bases). Trimming pared 4 bases from V and 4 bases from J, leaving 17 bases between. From germline, CDR1 is DFQATT and CDR2 SNEGSKA (reference sequence). This CDR3 contains 15 residues. The CDR3 DNA reads as TGCAGTGCTATCCCCGATGAGGGGAGTAATCAGCCCCAGCATTTT. Protein: CSAIPDEGSNQPQHF.

The chain is built from TRBV12-3 or TRBV12-4 and TRBJ1-2; maybe TRBD1 (5 bases). This CDR3 has 14 residues. V lost 6 bases and J 4 bases, leaving 15 bases between the germline ends. CDR3 sequence: CASRPQGGSYGYTF. CDR3 sequence (DNA): TGTGCCAGCAGACCTCAGGGAGGAAGCTATGGCTACACCTTC.

The chain joins TRBV4-2 to TRBJ2-5; D is undetermined. The CDR3 extends over 13 amino acids. Germline V gene sequence: CDR1 LGHNA, CDR2 YNFKEQ. V was cut by 3 bases and J by 10 bases, with 15 bases left in between. As DNA, the CDR3 is TGTGCCAGCAGCCAGGATTACTCCCGGGTCCAGTACTTC. This translates into CASSQDYSRVQYF.

The genes are TRBV6-1 and TRBJ1-1, with TRBD1 as a possible D gene (5 bases). CDR1 MNHNS and CDR2 SASEGT come from the germline V gene. The length of the CDR3 is 14 residues. The V end was cut by 4 bases, the J end by 6 bases, with 15 bases between. In nucleotides, the CDR3 is TGTGCCAGCAGTGGGGTCGGATGGGACCCTGAAGCTTTCTTT. Translating gives CASSGVGWDPEAFF.

This clonotype was observed once. The chain is built from TRBV11-2 and TRBJ1-1; tentative D call: TRBD1 (6 bases). The germline CDR1 and CDR2 sequences are SGHAT and FQNNGV. The CDR3 has 16 amino acids. Trimming removed 4 bases at V and 0 bases at J, with 15 bases between. CDR3 sequence: CASSSTPTGVNTEAFF. CDR3 bases: TGTGCCAGCAGCTCTACTCCGACAGGTGTGAACACTGAAGCTTTCTTT.

The chain carries TRBV20-1 and TRBJ2-3; TRBD2 aligns across 7 bases. CDR1 and CDR2 (germline): DFQATT, SNEGSKA (reference sequence). Losses at the gene ends were 1 base for V and 0 bases for J; bases not matched to a gene: 7. This CDR3 is 16 amino acids long. In DNA, the CDR3 is TGCAGTGCTAGAGTGTCGCTAGCGGACAGCACAGATACGCAGTATTTT. It specifies CSARVSLADSTDTQYF.

This clonotype has only a few counts. This chain joins TRBV28 and TRBJ2-5; unclear D gene. The germline V gene encodes CDR1 MDHEN and CDR2 SYDVKM. CDR3 length equals 15 residues. V was shortened by 4 bases and J by 2 bases, with 14 bases between the two germline ends. In DNA, the CDR3 is TGTGCCAGCAGTTCACGGATTAGATGGCAAGAGACCCAGTACTTC. It translates to CASSSRIRWQETQYF.

This clonotype appeared a single time. The chain joins TRBV7-2 to TRBJ2-1, with D tentatively TRBD2 (5 bases). This CDR3 contains 14 residues. Deletions cut 11 bases from V and 4 bases from J, with 18 bases between. Germline-derived CDR1 and CDR2 are SGHTA and FQGNSA. CDR3: CAGTWSGPYNEQFF. CDR3 bases: TGTGCCGGCACTTGGAGCGGCCCTTACAATGAGCAGTTCTTC.

This clonotype was seen only a few times. V and J are TRBV7-9 and TRBJ1-1, with D perhaps matching TRBD1 (6 bases). The V gene's germline CDR1 is SEHNR and CDR2 FQNEAQ (reference sequence). Trimming removed 0 bases from V and 1 base from J, with 12 bases in between. This CDR3 contains 16 residues. CDR3 protein: CASSLAAGVGNTEAFF. In nucleotides, the CDR3 is TGTGCCAGCAGCTTAGCGGCAGGGGTCGGGAACACTGAAGCTTTCTTT.

The chain has TRBV6-1 and TRBJ1-6, with a weak D call TRBD1 (5 bases). V was pared by 0 bases and J by 14 bases, with 8 bases between. Looked up from germline, CDR1 is MNHNS and CDR2 is SASEGT. This CDR3 is built from 12 residues. CDR3 DNA: TGTGCCAGCAGTGAAGCGGGAGGGGCCCTCCACTTT. Protein sequence: CASSEAGGALHF.

The rearrangement uses TRBV7-9 and TRBJ1-2; D uncertain. This CDR3 has 15 residues. CDR1 SEHNR and CDR2 FQNEAQ come from the germline V gene (reference sequence). The V end was cut by 3 bases, the J end by 6 bases, with 17 bases between. In DNA form, the CDR3 reads TGTGCCAGCAGCTTCGCCGGGGAGGAAGGACATGGCTACACCTTC. It yields the protein CASSFAGEEGHGYTF.

J is TRBJ2-1 and V is TRBV6-2 or TRBV6-3, with a possible D match to TRBD1 (6 bases). V lost 4 bases and J lost 10, with 23 bases in between. Germline CDR1 and CDR2: MNHEY and SVGEGT. CDR3 length: 16 amino acids. The CDR3 is CASSLLELWGPTEQFF. The CDR3 nucleotides read TGTGCCAGCAGTTTACTCGAACTTTGGGGGCCTACGGAGCAGTTCTTC.

This chain links TRBV4-3 with TRBJ1-4; D gene ambiguous. V lost 0 bases to trimming and J lost 11 bases, with 10 bases between them. CDR3 size: 13 residues. The germline V gene encodes CDR1 LGHNA and CDR2 YSLEER. In nucleotides, the CDR3 is TGCGCCAGCAGCCAAGACATAACTGGGAAACTGTTTTTT. Translation: CASSQDITGKLFF.

The V call is TRBV4-3, the J call TRBJ2-1; 7 nucleotides line up with TRBD1. V lost 0 bases to trimming and J lost 4 bases; unmatched junction nucleotides: 6. This CDR3 contains 16 residues. Germline V gene sequence: CDR1 LGHNA, CDR2 YSLEER. The CDR3, as DNA: TGCGCCAGCAGCCAAGATAACGGGGACAGTTACAATGAGCAGTTCTTC. Translating it yields CASSQDNGDSYNEQFF.

The table lists this clonotype with a count of one. The CDR3 protein is CASSPRPEQFF. The CDR3 DNA follows: TGTGCCAGCAGCCCAAGACCAGAGCAGTTCTTC. The chain uses TRBV7-9 and TRBJ2-1; D ambiguous. V lost 5 bases to trimming and J lost 10 bases, with 9 bases between them. The CDR3 extends over 11 amino acids. Germline assignment: CDR1 SEHNR and CDR2 FQNEAQ (reference sequence).

The chain carries TRBV5-6 and TRBJ1-2, with TRBD1 as a possible D gene (6 bases). Per the germline V gene, CDR1 is SGHDT and CDR2 is YYEEEE. V lost 6 bases, J lost 2 bases, and 14 bases lay in between. The CDR3 sequence is 14 residues long. CDR3 loop: CASTTPGQNYGYTF. The CDR3 DNA reads as TGTGCCAGCACTACACCTGGACAGAACTATGGCTACACCTTC.

This clonotype has only one observation. The J gene is TRBJ2-3, the V gene TRBV6-5; D may be TRBD1 or TRBD2 (6 bases each). This CDR3 is 16 amino acids long. The V and J ends lost 1 base and 1 base respectively, with 12 bases between them. The germline V gene encodes CDR1 MNHEY and CDR2 SVGAGI. This chain's CDR3 is CASSYFRGRGTDTQYF. The CDR3 bases are TGTGCCAGCAGTTACTTTCGGGGGCGTGGCACAGATACGCAGTATTTT.

This chain joins TRBV7-2 and TRBJ2-3; D gene ambiguous. The CDR3 sequence is 12 residues long. The germline CDR1 and CDR2 sequences are SGHTA and FQGNSA. Deletions cut 3 bases from V and 6 bases from J, with 7 bases between. The CDR3 region has the DNA TGTGCCAGCAGCTTTCCCCGGGATACGCAGTATTTT. Amino acid sequence: CASSFPRDTQYF. Full variable domain (missing parts from reference TRBV7-2 and TRBJ2-3): GAGVSQSPSNKVTEKGKDVELRCDPISGHTALYWYRQSLGQGLEFLIYFQGNSAPDKSGLPSDRFSAERTGGSVSTLTIQRTQQEDSAVYLCASSFPRDTQYFGPGTRLTVL.

The genes are TRBV6-1 and TRBJ2-6; no clear D. CDR3 size: 14 residues. Trimming removed 2 bases at V and 3 bases at J, with 5 bases between. Germline V gives CDR1 MNHNS, CDR2 SASEGT. As DNA, the CDR3 is TGTGCCAGCAGTGAACAGAGTGGGGCCAACGTCCTGACTTTC. As protein: CASSEQSGANVLTF.

This clonotype was counted once. This chain connects TRBV15 to TRBJ2-1; D is ambiguous. Trimming stripped 8 bases from V and 6 bases from J, with 14 bases between. The CDR3 runs 13 residues. Germline assignment: CDR1 LNHNV and CDR2 YYDKDF (reference sequence). The CDR3 here is CATSNPRPNEQFF. CDR3 in DNA: TGTGCCACCTCTAACCCTAGGCCCAATGAGCAGTTCTTC.